These 2 T cell receptor beta chains share one sample of origin, sequenced in a study of cytomegalovirus exposure and HLA in healthy donors. Vbeta (60) and Jbeta (13) primers were used in the PCR. Generated by immunoSEQ multiplex PCR, the TCRdb table keeps only in-frame clones and is missing some. This repertoire shows about 170,000 clones, around 75% found once; its top ten account for approximately 2.1%. Sequenced input: PBMCs. The receptors derive from a male donor in good health and CMV-seronegative.

The table lists this clone with a few counts. This sequence joins TRBV11-2 and TRBJ1-6; D uncertain. The CDR3 length is 15 residues. V lost 2 bases and J 6 bases, leaving 11 bases between the germline ends. The germline gives CDR1 SGHAT, CDR2 FQNNGV. CDR3 nucleotide sequence: TGTGCCAGCAGCTTACGTCGGAGCGGTAATTCACCCCTCCACTTT. Its translation: CASSLRRSGNSPLHF.

This chain connects TRBV4-3 to TRBJ1-1, with D unclear. The CDR3 is 13 residues long. The germline V gene has CDR1 LGHNA and CDR2 YSLEER. Trimming took 0 bases from V and 7 from J, leaving 9 bases between them. The CDR3 bases are TGCGCCAGCAGCCAAGAGGTACGAGGTGAAGCTTTCTTT. Translating gives CASSQEVRGEAFF.